The sequence of this T cell receptor beta chain was determined in a study of STAT5B mutations in CD4+ large granular lymphocyte leukemia. Turning to the study itself: The CDR3 'QG' motif was associated with a particular HLA allele among healthy donors.

The repertoire was sequenced with immunoSEQ multiplex PCR; TCRdb's copy has only in-frame clones and lacks some. The repertoire holds 15,000 to 20,000 clones, with less than 85% as singletons. Material: CD4+ T cells from blood buffy coats. The sequence was collected from a human donor in good health.

The CDR3 sequence: CASSLADTQYF. As DNA, the CDR3 is TGTGCCAGCAGCTTAGCGGATACGCAGTATTTT. The V gene is TRBV2, the J gene TRBJ2-3, with D maybe TRBD2 (5 bases). This CDR3 has 11 residues. Per the germline V gene, CDR1 is SNHLY and CDR2 is FYNNEI. Trimming took 6 bases from V and 6 from J, leaving 7 bases between them.